This T cell receptor beta chain was documented in a study of blood T cell repertoires in COVID-19. On the study more broadly: Spain, Italy and the United States supplied samples that represented acute and convalescent COVID-19. PBMCs, B-cell-depleted T cells, or T cells provided the cDNA or gDNA that made up the material.

Assignment of participants to cohorts was predicated upon participant-reported clinical history. Sequencing used immunoSEQ multiplex PCR; TCRdb keeps in-frame clones, though not all of them. The sample includes more than 300,000 clones, 88% seen only once; the top ten take 1.2%. The count of this clone is one. The CDR3 is 13 residues long. Losses at the gene ends were 1 base for V and 13 bases for J; bases not matched to a gene: 3. The germline V gene encodes CDR1 SGHTA and CDR2 FQGNSA. The sequence was collected from a woman younger than 30 who had recovered from COVID-19. The V gene is TRBV7-2, the J gene TRBJ2-1; 11 bases are a match to TRBD2. The sample was PBMCs or T cells enriched from blood (not recorded which). The CDR3 nucleotides read TGTGCCAGCAGCTTAGGACTAGCGGGGCCTCAGTTCTTC. The encoded protein is CASSLGLAGPQFF.